These 21 T cell receptor beta chains were sequenced from one sample in a study of response to subunit inactivated influenza vaccine. TCRdb called the RT-PCR reads again in MiXCR, with one record for every CDR3 protein. The repertoire consists of roughly 460,000 distinct CDR3 sequences, with 10% to 11% occurring once and the leading ten covering roughly 12%. The material sequenced was PBMCs from blood, taken 40 to 50 days after vaccination. Source of these receptors: a man in his fifties who received an inactivated influenza vaccine.

This clonotype has just a few counts. This sequence joins TRBV20-1 and TRBJ2-2, with D unclear. V was trimmed by 5 bases and J by 8 bases, leaving 6 bases between them. Germline V gives CDR1 DFQATT, CDR2 SNEGSKA (reference sequence). CDR3 length equals 10 residues. The CDR3 region has the DNA TGCAGTGCTCCGGATGGGGAGCTGTTTTTT. Translated: CSAPDGELFF.

This sequence joins TRBV11-2 and TRBJ2-1; D possibly corresponds to TRBD2 (5 bases). The CDR3 sequence is 16 residues long. V dropped 0 bases and J dropped 4 bases, with 13 bases sitting between them. Germline CDR1 reads SGHAT; CDR2 reads FQNNGV. Written as DNA, the CDR3 is TGTGCCAGCAGCTTAGATTGGGCTAGCAGGTACAATGAGCAGTTCTTC. It specifies CASSLDWASRYNEQFF.

A few counts support this clonotype. The chain employs TRBV27 and TRBJ2-7; 7 bases align to TRBD1. The CDR3 runs 14 residues. Germline assignment: CDR1 MNHEY and CDR2 SMNVEV (reference sequence). The ends lost 5 bases at V and 7 bases at J; junction bases unmatched: 11. DNA for the CDR3: TGTGCCAGCAGTCCTTCAACGGGGACAGTGGAGCAGTACTTC. Translating it yields CASSPSTGTVEQYF.

In DNA form, the CDR3 reads TGCAGTGCTCCCCCGGGACAGGGGTTGGCCGCTTTCTTT. This encodes CSAPPGQGLAAFF. The chain couples TRBV20-1 to TRBJ1-1; TRBD1 agrees at 10 bases. Germline trimming cut 5 bases from V and 11 bases from J; bases unmatched to any gene: 11. Germline V gene lookup returns CDR1 DFQATT and CDR2 SNEGSKA (reference sequence). The CDR3 is 13 residues long.

Many counts were recorded for this clonotype. This chain uses TRBV4-3 with TRBJ1-6; D perhaps matches TRBD1 (5 bases). Per the germline V gene, CDR1 is LGHNA and CDR2 is YSLEER. This CDR3 region has 16 residues. V was clipped by 6 bases and J by 0 bases, with 12 bases between them. The CDR3 nucleotides are TGCGCCAGCAGGGAGGGGCTGCTCTCCTATAATTCACCCCTCCACTTT. As protein: CASREGLLSYNSPLHF.

Concerning this clonotype itself: Given a much more abundant clone one base away, this may be a read error. The genes are TRBV28 and TRBJ2-4; 7 positions agree with TRBD1. The V and J ends lost 7 bases and 4 bases, in that order; junction bases with no gene match: 13. The CDR3 consists of 16 residues. Germline-derived CDR1 and CDR2 are MDHEN and SYDVKM. CDR3 nucleotides: TGTGCCAGCATTCTCCCTAAACAGGGGCTTAAAAACATTCAGTACTTC. This gives the protein CASILPKQGLKNIQYF.

This clonotype was found a few times. The genes are TRBV4-1 and TRBJ2-2; TRBD1 agrees at 10 bases. The trim removed 3 bases at V and 6 bases at J, leaving 7 bases unmatched. The CDR3 contains 16 residues. The germline V gene encodes CDR1 MGHRA and CDR2 YSYEKL. In nucleotides, the CDR3 is TGCGCCAGCAGCCACCGGGGACAGGGGTTGGCCGGGGAGCTGTTTTTT. It specifies CASSHRGQGLAGELFF.

The chain employs TRBV29-1 and TRBJ1-1, with 8 positions matching TRBD1. The germline V gene has CDR1 SQVTM and CDR2 ANQGSEA. J was trimmed by 2 bases and V by 6 bases; bases with no gene match: 11. The CDR3 sequence is 15 residues long. In DNA form, the CDR3 reads TGCAGCGTGGACCGAGGGACAGGAACCAACACTGAAGCTTTCTTT. Translation gives CSVDRGTGTNTEAFF.

The rearrangement uses TRBV12-3 or TRBV12-4 and TRBJ1-1, with D possibly being TRBD1 (5 bases). The CDR3 sequence is 14 residues long. V lost 3 bases, J lost 1 base, and 9 bases lay in between. In DNA form, the CDR3 reads TGTGCCAGCAGTTTCTACGGGGCGAACACTGAAGCTTTCTTT. Translation gives CASSFYGANTEAFF.

The chain is built from TRBV5-1 and TRBJ1-3; D unresolved. Germline V gene sequence: CDR1 SGHRS, CDR2 YFSETQ. This CDR3 is 16 amino acids long. Trimming stripped 0 bases from V and 1 base from J, with 11 bases between. The CDR3 sequence: CASSLEGRSSGNTIYF. The CDR3 bases are TGCGCCAGCAGCTTGGAGGGCCGAAGTTCTGGAAACACCATATATTTT.

In its sample, this clonotype was seen many times. One junction end does not reproduce the germline sequence, and a read error may be involved. The gene calls are TRBV12-3 or TRBV12-4 and TRBJ1-1; weak D call: TRBD1 (5 bases). The CDR3 is 14 amino acids. As DNA, the CDR3 is TGCGCCAGCAGCTTCCAGGGAATGAACACTGAAGCTTTCTTT. The encoded protein is CASSFQGMNTEAFF.

This clonotype showed up many times. V gene TRBV7-2 combines with J gene TRBJ2-7, with D possibly called TRBD1 or TRBD2 (5 bases each). From germline, CDR1 is SGHTA and CDR2 FQGNSA. V lost 1 base and J 4 bases, leaving 14 bases between the germline ends. The CDR3 consists of 15 residues. The CDR3 is CASSLGGSEIYEQYF. Written as DNA, the CDR3 is TGTGCCAGCAGCTTAGGGGGGAGTGAAATTTACGAGCAGTACTTC.

For this clonotype: At one end the junction does not follow the germline gene, possibly because of a read error. The V call is TRBV29-1, the J call TRBJ1-5; the D is unclear. The CDR3 covers 13 residues. CDR1 and CDR2 (germline): SQVTM, ANQGSEA. As DNA, the CDR3 is TGCAGCGTTGGGGTAGGACGAAATCGGCCCCAGCATTTT. Translating gives CSVGVGRNRPQHF.

This clonotype appeared a few times. The chain uses TRBV7-2 and TRBJ2-1; D is possibly TRBD2 (6 bases). Per the germline V gene, CDR1 is SGHTA and CDR2 is FQGNSA. This CDR3 spans 15 amino acids. V lost 1 base to trimming and J lost 4 bases, with 11 bases between them. As DNA, the CDR3 is TGTGCCAGCAGCTTAGGTGGAGGGGAATACAATGAGCAGTTCTTC. It translates to CASSLGGGEYNEQFF.

This clonotype was found a few times. V gene TRBV6-1 combines with J gene TRBJ2-5; TRBD1 aligns across 7 bases. Germline CDR1 is MNHNS and CDR2 is SASEGT. Germline trimming cut 4 bases from V and 8 bases from J; bases unmatched to any gene: 10. This CDR3 is 14 amino acids long. The CDR3 sequence is CASSGRQGPRTQYF. CDR3 sequence (DNA): TGTGCCAGCAGTGGAAGACAGGGCCCCCGAACCCAGTACTTC.

This chain joins TRBV19 and TRBJ2-2; no clear D gene. Germline values: CDR1 LNHDA, CDR2 SQIVND (reference sequence). The CDR3 extends over 12 amino acids. With 10 bases removed from V and 3 bases from J, the gap between germline ends came to 9 bases. In nucleotides, the CDR3 is TGTGCCACCCAGGTTGACACCGGGGAGCTGTTTTTT. Encoded protein: CATQVDTGELFF.

The sample holds a few counts of this clonotype. The rearrangement joins TRBV11-3 to TRBJ2-1, with TRBD1 identical over 8 bases. Looked up from germline, CDR1 is SGHNT and CDR2 is YENEEA. After removal of 1 base from V and 7 bases from J, the junction contained 6 bases not matched to a gene. The CDR3 runs to 15 residues. The CDR3 coding sequence is TGTGCCAGCAGCTTAGCCAGGGGGCCATTGAATGAGCAGTTCTTC. It encodes CASSLARGPLNEQFF.

The table lists this clonotype with many counts. The CDR3 nucleotides read TGTGCCAGCAGCCATACCCGGGACAGGGAGATACAGCCCCAGCATTTT. It is translated as CASSHTRDREIQPQHF. V is TRBV6-2 or TRBV6-3 and J is TRBJ1-5; 9 bases align to TRBD1. The germline CDR1 and CDR2 sequences are MNHEY and SVGEGT. After removal of 6 bases from V and 7 bases from J, the junction contained 13 bases not matched to a gene. This CDR3 spans 16 amino acids.

There are a few counts of this clonotype. The chain has TRBV3-1 and TRBJ1-5; 8 bases match TRBD1. V lost 1 base and J lost 7; bases outside the gene matches: 6. The germline CDR1 and CDR2 sequences are LGHDT and YNNKEL (reference sequence). The CDR3 spans 15 residues. This chain's CDR3 is CASSQGTGQSQPQHF. DNA of the CDR3: TGTGCCAGCAGCCAAGGGACAGGGCAGTCGCAGCCCCAGCATTTT.

This clonotype was seen a single time. The chain links TRBV28 to TRBJ2-7; TRBD1 agrees at 7 bases. The J call is in doubt because the DNA end fits TRBJ2-1 better. This CDR3 contains 15 residues. Germline CDR1 MDHEN, CDR2 SYDVKM. The CDR3 sequence: CASSNKGAISYEQFF. The CDR3 DNA reads as TGTGCCAGCAGCAATAAGGGGGCGATCTCCTACGAGCAGTTCTTC.

The V and J genes are TRBV7-2 and TRBJ2-3; TRBD2 matches 7 bases. CDR1 and CDR2 (germline): SGHTA, FQGNSA. The CDR3 has 16 residues. The V and J ends lost 7 bases and 2 bases, in that order; junction bases with no gene match: 12. CDR3: CASTATSRLITDTQYF. The CDR3 nucleotides are TGTGCCAGCACCGCGACTAGCCGACTCATCACAGATACGCAGTATTTT.